One sample yielded the 9 T cell receptor beta chains listed below, sequenced in a study of spatial heterogeneity in lung cancer. The time point here: sample taken at primary tumor resection. Whole RNA from tumor, nontumor lung or frozen PBMC was sequenced unsorted. TCRdb redid the calling of the 5' RACE reads with MiXCR, one entry per CDR3 protein. This table has roughly 70,000 distinct CDR3 sequences, roughly 13% appearing once. The sample here was PBMCs, taken at surgery. Receptors originate from a male donor with early-stage non-small cell lung cancer.

This chain joins TRBV5-1 and TRBJ2-6; D gene unclear. Trimming shortened V by 4 bases and J by 2 bases, and 13 bases separated the two germline ends. Germline V gives CDR1 SGHRS, CDR2 YFSETQ. This CDR3 is built from 16 residues. CDR3 nucleotide sequence: TGCGCCAGCAGCCCGAACCGAGGCCCTGGGGCCAACGTCCTGACTTTC. Amino acid sequence: CASSPNRGPGANVLTF. Filled out from reference TRBV5-1 and TRBJ2-6, the complete variable domain reads KAGVTQTPRYLIKTRGQQVTLSCSPISGHRSVSWYQQTPGQGLQFLFEYFSETQRNKGNFPGRFSGRQFSNSRSEMNVSTLELGDSALYLCASSPNRGPGANVLTFGAGSRLTVL.

This clonotype was found many times. This chain connects TRBV19 to TRBJ2-4; D remains unclear. The CDR3 has 16 residues. Germline lookup yields CDR1 LNHDA and CDR2 SQIVND (reference sequence). Trimming took 4 bases from V and 0 from J, leaving 13 bases between them. The DNA for the CDR3 is TGTGCCAGTAGTAATCGCCTTGGGCTAGCCAAAAACATTCAGTACTTC. Encoded protein: CASSNRLGLAKNIQYF.

This clonotype was counted only a few times. This chain uses TRBV5-5 with TRBJ2-1; D perhaps matches TRBD1 (6 bases). Germline loops: CDR1 SGHKS, CDR2 YYEKEE (reference sequence). The CDR3 totals 15 residues. The V end was cut by 3 bases, the J end by 4 bases, with 14 bases between. The CDR3 region has the DNA TGTGCCAGCAGCTACGAAGGACAGCCATACAATGAGCAGTTCTTC. Translating gives CASSYEGQPYNEQFF.

V usage is TRBV20-1 and J usage is TRBJ2-5; 10 nucleotides line up with TRBD1. The junction had 9 bases not matched to a gene; V was cut back by 3 bases and J by 5 bases. The CDR3 has 15 amino acids. Germline V CDR1 and CDR2: DFQATT, SNEGSKA (reference sequence). CDR3 sequence reads: CSASSPGQGLETQYF. CDR3 nucleotide sequence: TGCAGTGCTAGTTCCCCGGGACAGGGGTTGGAGACCCAGTACTTC.

This chain joins TRBV3-1 and TRBJ2-1, with D possibly matching TRBD2 (5 bases). The CDR3 covers 12 residues. V lost 0 bases and J 12 bases, leaving 9 bases between the germline ends. Germline lookup yields CDR1 LGHDT and CDR2 YNNKEL (reference sequence). The CDR3 DNA reads as TGTGCCAGCAGCCAAGAAACTGGGAGGCAGTTCTTC. Its translation: CASSQETGRQFF.

This clonotype was recorded at least ten times. V is TRBV29-1 and J is TRBJ1-2; unclear D gene. Trimming left V 0 bases short and J 1 base short, with 12 bases between. Germline-derived CDR1 and CDR2 are SQVTM and ANQGSEA. CDR3 size: 15 residues. CDR3 residues: CSVEDRGGINYGYTF. The CDR3 DNA is TGCAGCGTTGAAGATCGAGGCGGAATTAACTATGGCTACACCTTC.

This clonotype has more than one count but fewer than ten. The chain combines TRBV5-1 with TRBJ1-1; TRBD1 matches 9 bases. The CDR3 totals 15 residues. In germline, CDR1 is SGHRS, CDR2 YFSETQ. V shed 4 bases, J shed 4 bases, and the junction held 8 bases outside the gene matches. The CDR3 sequence is CASSPMGQGGTEAFF. The DNA for the CDR3 is TGCGCCAGCAGCCCTATGGGACAGGGCGGCACTGAAGCTTTCTTT. Full variable domain (outside the CDR3, taken from reference TRBV5-1 and TRBJ1-1): KAGVTQTPRYLIKTRGQQVTLSCSPISGHRSVSWYQQTPGQGLQFLFEYFSETQRNKGNFPGRFSGRQFSNSRSEMNVSTLELGDSALYLCASSPMGQGGTEAFFGQGTRLTVV.

This clonotype came up a few times. This chain joins TRBV29-1 and TRBJ2-1; D may be TRBD1 or TRBD2 (5 bases each). V was trimmed by 6 bases and J by 6 bases, leaving 21 bases between them. The CDR3 loop spans 15 amino acids. CDR1 is SQVTM, CDR2 ANQGSEA, per germline. In nucleotides, the CDR3 is TGCAGCGTGGGGAGCTCGTTCGGGACGAGCAATGAGCAGTTCTTC. This encodes CSVGSSFGTSNEQFF.

The gene calls are TRBV5-4 and TRBJ2-7, with 8 bases that match TRBD1. The CDR3 sequence is 14 residues long. V lost 4 bases, J lost 3 bases, and 6 bases stayed unmatched. CDR1 is SGHNT, CDR2 YYREEE, per germline (reference sequence). The chain's CDR3 is CASSPGQGRYEQYF. CDR3 sequence (DNA): TGTGCCAGCAGCCCCGGACAGGGACGCTACGAGCAGTACTTC.